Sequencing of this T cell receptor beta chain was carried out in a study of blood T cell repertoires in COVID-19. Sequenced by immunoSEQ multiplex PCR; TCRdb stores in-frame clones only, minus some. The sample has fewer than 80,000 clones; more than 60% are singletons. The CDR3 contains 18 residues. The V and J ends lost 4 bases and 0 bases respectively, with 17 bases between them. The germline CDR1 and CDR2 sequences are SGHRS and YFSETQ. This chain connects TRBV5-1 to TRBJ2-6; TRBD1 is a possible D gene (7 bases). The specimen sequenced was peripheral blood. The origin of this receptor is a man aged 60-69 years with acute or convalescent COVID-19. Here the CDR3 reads CASSPEGQRGSGANVLTF. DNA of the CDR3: TGCGCCAGCAGCCCGGAGGGACAGAGGGGCTCTGGGGCCAACGTCCTGACTTTC.